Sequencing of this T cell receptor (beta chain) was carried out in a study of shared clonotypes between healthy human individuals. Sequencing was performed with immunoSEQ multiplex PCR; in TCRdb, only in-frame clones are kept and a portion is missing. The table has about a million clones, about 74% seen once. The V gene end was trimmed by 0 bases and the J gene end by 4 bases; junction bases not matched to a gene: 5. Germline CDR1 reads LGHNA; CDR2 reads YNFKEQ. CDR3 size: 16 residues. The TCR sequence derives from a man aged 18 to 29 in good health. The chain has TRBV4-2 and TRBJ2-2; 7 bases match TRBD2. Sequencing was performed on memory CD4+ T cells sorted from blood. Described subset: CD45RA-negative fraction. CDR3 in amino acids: CASSQDSPGGTGELFF. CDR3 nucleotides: TGTGCCAGCAGCCAAGATTCGCCGGGGGGCACCGGGGAGCTGTTTTTT.